This T cell receptor (beta chain) was retrieved from a study of cytomegalovirus exposure and HLA in healthy donors (dated by TCRdb to about 2017). Background for the entire study: In an earlier analysis of roughly 500 of the donors, 276 Gb of sequence data and 100 million or so unique TCR beta sequences from 150 million to 200 million T cells were reported. About 280 gigabases of sequencing data and around 80 million unique TCR sequences made up an early release that covered under 750 HLA-typed donors. Among the 398 genotyped donors, 75% to 90% belonged to the genetic ancestry cluster associated with self-reported Caucasian donors. The study aimed to test whether cataloging public T cell receptors could reveal signatures of past pathogen exposure. Using immunosequencing, the study profiled T cell repertoires from some 670 subjects and related those repertoires to cytomegalovirus serostatus. A separate validation cohort of about 110 different subjects was used in addition to the 666-subject first cohort. To predict cytomegalovirus infection status, the study brought together high-throughput TCR immunosequencing, statistical association of individual TCRs with disease status, and machine learning. A later analysis re-examined previously published TCR beta repertoires from more than 650 donors and added high-resolution HLA genotyping to investigate patterns of TCR occurrence. Rather than drawing on any new phenotypic data, the later analysis identified candidate immune exposures from TCR beta sequences and the way those sequences occurred across donors. An earlier analysis of about 600 of the donors used high-throughput TCR beta sequencing to judge whether each TCR beta V gene segment behaved as functional or pseudogenic. Donor age, sex, ethnicity and CMV serostatus were collected together with the repertoire data. In a later genetic analysis, genome-wide SNP genotypes for 398 of the 666 donors were used, and that subset was treated as a discovery cohort. Every discovery cohort repertoire had been produced on one sequencing platform. Both class I and class II loci were covered by HLA typing, at four-digit resolution. The number of donors typed differed by locus, with 629-630 for A, B, C, DRB1 and DQB1, 522 for DQA1, 606 for DPA1, and around 430 for DPB1. Because of strong linkage in the cohort, roughly five DR-DQ haplotypes were treated as single units for association and clustering. Across 300 to 500 genotyped donors of the cohort, an average of about 240,000 unique TCR beta nucleotide sequences per donor were sequenced, and 15% to 20% of those sequences were non-productive.

The cohort comprised around 700 healthy bone marrow donors. All cohort members were sampled while nominally healthy, although unrecorded immune exposures were likely present. The donor tested CMV seronegative and was one of the 352 seronegative cohort members. A peripheral blood sample was provided by each donor, and peripheral blood mononuclear cells were used for TCR beta sequencing. The Qiagen DNeasy Blood Extraction Kit was used to extract genomic DNA from the blood cell samples. The protocol used for the library was the immunoSEQ multiplex PCR assay. The multiplex PCR relied on a mix of 60 forward primers for TCR Vbeta segments and 13 reverse primers for TCR Jbeta segments. Amplification of the CDR3 region of rearranged TCR beta genes was performed with a multiplex PCR assay on genomic DNA. On the Illumina HiSeq System, the amplified TCR beta libraries were sequenced as 87-base-pair reads. Per the source publication's procedure: In a later analysis, roughly 80 million unique TCR beta chains were counted across the roughly 670 repertoires, and approximately 11 million of these chains were shared by at least two donors. Raw reads were error-corrected and collapsed into unique sequences by a nearest-neighbor algorithm in which closely related sequences were merged to remove PCR and sequencing errors. CDR3 sequences were aligned to IMGT reference sequences to assign V, D and J gene segments. For a sequence to be retained, at least a six-nucleotide match to both a V gene segment and a J gene segment was required. A rearrangement counted as productive if the CDR3 had no stop codons and remained in frame with V and J, and every other rearrangement counted as non-productive. Following IMGT convention, CDR3 was defined as the stretch from the second conserved V-encoded cysteine up to the conserved J-encoded phenylalanine. In an earlier analysis of 500 to 650 of the donors, sequences lacking an unambiguous match to a single V gene segment were excluded. In an earlier analysis of roughly 600 of the donors, a V segment was called functional when productive rearrangements were above 56.7%, and segregating when the standard deviation between donors exceeded 5%. A statistical classification framework was developed to diagnose cytomegalovirus status using the catalog of TCR beta chain sequences. V and J gene assignment, in a later analysis, came from comparing TCR nucleotide sequences with IMGT/GENE-DB human TR gene sequences. Using the TCRdist pipeline, a later analysis assigned CDR3 sequences along with most-parsimonious VDJ recombination scenarios. A later analysis defined each TCR beta chain by its CDR3 amino acid sequence plus V-gene family, and excluded reads lacking a unique V-gene family. In a later analysis, 550 to 650 highly shared, low-generation-probability nucleotide sequences were removed to address suspected cross-contamination and a sequencing artifact. In a later analysis, a clonal expansion index was calculated for each public chain from normalized within-repertoire ranks of inferred template counts. In a later analysis, generation probabilities were computed using a VDJ recombination model fitted to out-of-frame rearrangements, and the results were checked against IGoR. In a later analysis, TCR-TCR, TCR-HLA and TCR-CMV co-occurrence was scored with hypergeometric tests, and a repertoire-size bias correction was applied to TCR pairs. In a later analysis, false discovery rates were estimated by permuting HLA or CMV assignments 20 times. In a later analysis, co-occurring TCRs were grouped with DBSCAN, and TCRdist sequence similarity was added when clustering was performed within HLA-allele-positive subsets. Repertoires with fewer than 30,000 or more than 120,000 public chains were left out of co-occurrence clustering, as were about 5 repertoires with anomalous nucleotide sharing. This immuneACCESS table, as held by TCRdb, lists in-frame sequences with V and J called but not all clones. Of the missing ones, under half trace to an unresolved V gene in checked studies; the others have no known cause. V and J calls plus clone size are reproduced from that table; the DNA served to infer D and trimming. This sample gives 200,000 to 300,000 clones in total; around 83% of them show up just once. The ten largest clones add up to roughly 0.22% of the sample.

A single count supports this clone. The antigen it binds to is not known. Base qualities were left out, and no much larger clone turns up one base away. The paper's findings and limits, for the study overall: A further reported finding was that TCR beta sequences accurately predicted the HLA-A and HLA-B alleles for most subjects in the first cohort. A cluster of highly shared sequence variants was judged likely to represent a technical artifact of the sequencing pipeline. According to a later genetic analysis, donors in an Asian-associated ancestry cluster had fewer N-insertions in productive TCRs than the approximately 650-donor mean. About 17 rarely observed V segments, including chromosome 9 orphons, were excluded from the earlier analysis of several hundred of the donors because counts were too low. Across donors, most TCR sequences were observed very rarely, whereas some public TCRs were present in many individuals. In a later analysis, HLA-associated TCR beta chains showed more clonal expansion and lower generation probabilities than non-associated chains that were equally common. In both the original and validation cohorts, the classifier was reported to diagnose cytomegalovirus status with high specificity and sensitivity. According to the authors, the approach could potentially be generalized to other disease states and immunological phenotypes. Some IMGT-functional V segments, including TRBV6-2 and TRBV6-3, could not be told apart with the 87-base-pair reads, so those segments were excluded. In an earlier analysis of more than 450 of the donors, most TCR beta V segments were observed in productive rearrangements about 87% or about 30% of the time, broadly matching IMGT annotations. In a later analysis, the rate of TCR association differed among HLA loci, with DRB1 alleles having the most associated TCRs and HLA-C alleles having the fewest. This cohort had only TCR beta chains sequenced, and the lack of alpha or paired-chain data limited which features could be detected. A few of the identified cytomegalovirus-associated TCR beta chains were confirmed in vitro to be specific for cytomegalovirus antigens. V-gene and J-gene trimming of TCR beta chains was associated with a missense DCLRE1C variant in a later genetic analysis, and the association was replicated in an independent cohort. A later analysis associated 15,000 to 20,000 TCR beta sequences with specific HLA alleles at a false discovery rate of 0.05. The only immune exposure information available for the cohort was CMV serostatus. Because some donors lacked HLA typing at each locus, the association tests relied only on the typed subset. According to a later analysis, parvovirus B19, influenza, CMV and Epstein-Barr virus appeared linked to several top co-occurrence clusters. Correlated functional status among segregating V segments might reflect linkage disequilibrium, but an unknown experimental factor could not be ruled out. When HLA alleles, especially DR and DQ, strongly co-occurred, TCR associations were difficult to assign to individual alleles. The presence/absence analyses assumed that sequencing depth was roughly uniform across donors, and that assumption may not be true. In the study, approximately 160 TCR beta chains were listed as associated with cytomegalovirus. In a later analysis, most CMV-associated TCR beta chains were found to appear HLA-restricted, with HLA associations seemingly driven largely by CMV exposure.

The CDR3 has 16 amino acids, counting the end cysteine and phenylalanine. Kept here is only the CDR3 DNA, which spans 48 bases and is read in frame from base 1. Compared with germline, V lacks 2 bases and J lacks 3 bases; bases without a gene match: 5. CDR1 and CDR2, looked up from the germline V gene (reference sequence), are LNHDA and SQIVND. Sequencing input: PBMCs. The clonotype originates from a girl under 10 years old in good health and CMV-seronegative. The rearrangement joined TRBV19 to TRBJ1-5; TRBD1 aligns with 9 central bases. The CDR3 protein is CASSIKGTGYNQPQHF. The nucleotide sequence reads as follows: TGTGCCAGTAGTATAAAGGGGACAGGGTACAATCAGCCCCAGCATTTT.